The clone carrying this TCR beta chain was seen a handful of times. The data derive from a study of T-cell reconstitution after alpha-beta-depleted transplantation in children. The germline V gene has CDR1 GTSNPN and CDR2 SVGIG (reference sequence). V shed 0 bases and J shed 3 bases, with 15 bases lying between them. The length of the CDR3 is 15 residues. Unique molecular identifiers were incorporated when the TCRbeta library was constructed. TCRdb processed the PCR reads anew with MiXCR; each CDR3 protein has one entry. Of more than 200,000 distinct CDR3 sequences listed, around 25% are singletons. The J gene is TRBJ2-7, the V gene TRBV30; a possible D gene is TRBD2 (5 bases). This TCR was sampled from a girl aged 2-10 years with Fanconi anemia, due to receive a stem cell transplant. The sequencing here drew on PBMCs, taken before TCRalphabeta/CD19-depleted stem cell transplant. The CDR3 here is CAWSVPDLVRYEQYF. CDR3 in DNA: TGTGCCTGGAGTGTGCCGGACTTAGTCCGCTACGAGCAGTACTTC.